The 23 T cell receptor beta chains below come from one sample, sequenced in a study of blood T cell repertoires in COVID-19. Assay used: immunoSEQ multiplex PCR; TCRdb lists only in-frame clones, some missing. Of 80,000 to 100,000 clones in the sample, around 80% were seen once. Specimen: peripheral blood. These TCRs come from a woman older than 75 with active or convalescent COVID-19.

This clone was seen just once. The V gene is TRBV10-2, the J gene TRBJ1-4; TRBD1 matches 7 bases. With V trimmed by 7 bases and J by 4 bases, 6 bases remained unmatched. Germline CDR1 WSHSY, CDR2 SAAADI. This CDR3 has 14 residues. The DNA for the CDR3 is TGCGCCAGCACCCGGGACAGACTTAATGAAAAACTGTTTTTT. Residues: CASTRDRLNEKLFF.

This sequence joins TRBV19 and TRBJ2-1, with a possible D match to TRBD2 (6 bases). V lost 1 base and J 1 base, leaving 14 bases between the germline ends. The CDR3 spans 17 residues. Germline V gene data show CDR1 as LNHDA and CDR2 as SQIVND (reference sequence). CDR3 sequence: CASSIGPRGGSYNEQFF. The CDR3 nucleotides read TGTGCCAGTAGTATAGGCCCTAGGGGAGGATCCTACAATGAGCAGTTCTTC.

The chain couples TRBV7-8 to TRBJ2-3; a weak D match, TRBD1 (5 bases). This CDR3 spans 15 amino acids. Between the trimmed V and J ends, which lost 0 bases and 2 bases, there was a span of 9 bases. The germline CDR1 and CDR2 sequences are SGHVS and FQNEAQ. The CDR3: CASSLAHGHTDTQYF. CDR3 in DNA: TGTGCCAGCAGCTTAGCCCACGGACACACAGATACGCAGTATTTT. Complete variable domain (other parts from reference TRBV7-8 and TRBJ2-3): GAGVSQSPRYKVAKRGQDVALRCDPISGHVSLFWYQQALGQGPEFLTYFQNEAQLDKSGLPSDRFFAERPEGSVSTLKIQRTQQEDSAVYLCASSLAHGHTDTQYFGPGTRLTVL.

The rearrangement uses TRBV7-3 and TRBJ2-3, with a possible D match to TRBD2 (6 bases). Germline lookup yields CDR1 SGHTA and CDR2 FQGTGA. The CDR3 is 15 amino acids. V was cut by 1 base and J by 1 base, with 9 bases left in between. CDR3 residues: CASSLSGDRTDTQYF. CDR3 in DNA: TGTGCCAGCAGCTTAAGCGGGGACCGCACAGATACGCAGTATTTT.

CDR3 in amino acids: CASSQGGSSQHF. Written as DNA, the CDR3 is TGTGCCAGCAGTCAGGGTGGGTCTTCCCAGCATTTT. The chain recombines TRBV6-5 with TRBJ1-5; D may be TRBD1 (5 bases). The germline V gene has CDR1 MNHEY and CDR2 SVGAGI. The V gene lost 5 bases and the J gene lost 11 bases, with 13 bases spanning the gap. The CDR3 totals 12 residues.

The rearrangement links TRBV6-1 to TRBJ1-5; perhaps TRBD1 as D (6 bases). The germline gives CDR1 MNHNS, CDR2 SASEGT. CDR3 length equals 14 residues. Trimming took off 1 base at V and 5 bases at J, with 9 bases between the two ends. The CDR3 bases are TGTGCCAGCAGTGAAGGGACAGTGGATCAGCCCCAGCATTTT. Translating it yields CASSEGTVDQPQHF.

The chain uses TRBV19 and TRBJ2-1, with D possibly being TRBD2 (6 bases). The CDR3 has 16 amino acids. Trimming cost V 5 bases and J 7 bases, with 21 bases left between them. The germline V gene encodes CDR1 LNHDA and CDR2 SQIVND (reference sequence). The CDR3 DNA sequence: TGTGCCAGTAGTTACCAGGGAGGACACACTAGGAATGAGCAGTTCTTC. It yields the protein CASSYQGGHTRNEQFF.

In DNA form, the CDR3 reads TGTGCCAGCAGCTCCGGGACAGGGTCCTACGAGCAGTACTTC. Translated: CASSSGTGSYEQYF. The rearrangement uses TRBV13 and TRBJ2-7; TRBD1 agrees at 9 bases. J gave up 1 base and V 4 bases, and 2 bases lay outside the gene matches. Germline CDR1 is PRHDT and CDR2 is FYEKMQ (reference sequence). The CDR3 is 14 residues long.

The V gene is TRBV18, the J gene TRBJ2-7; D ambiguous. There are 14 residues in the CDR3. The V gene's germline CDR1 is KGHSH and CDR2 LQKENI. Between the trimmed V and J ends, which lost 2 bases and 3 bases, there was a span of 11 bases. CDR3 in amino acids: CASSPMADDYEQYF. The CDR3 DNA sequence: TGTGCCAGCTCACCAATGGCGGATGACTACGAGCAGTACTTC.

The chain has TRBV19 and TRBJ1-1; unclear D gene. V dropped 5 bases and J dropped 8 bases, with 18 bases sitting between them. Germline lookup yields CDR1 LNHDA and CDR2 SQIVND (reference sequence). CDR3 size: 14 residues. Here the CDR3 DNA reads TGTGCCAGTAGTTGGAGTACGGGCTCGGGGGAAGCTTTCTTT. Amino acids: CASSWSTGSGEAFF.

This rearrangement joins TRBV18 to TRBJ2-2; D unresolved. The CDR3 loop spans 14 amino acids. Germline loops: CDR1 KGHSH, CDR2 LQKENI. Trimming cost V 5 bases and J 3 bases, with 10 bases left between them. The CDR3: CASSKLHDTGELFF. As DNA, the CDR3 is TGTGCCAGCTCAAAATTACACGACACCGGGGAGCTGTTTTTT.

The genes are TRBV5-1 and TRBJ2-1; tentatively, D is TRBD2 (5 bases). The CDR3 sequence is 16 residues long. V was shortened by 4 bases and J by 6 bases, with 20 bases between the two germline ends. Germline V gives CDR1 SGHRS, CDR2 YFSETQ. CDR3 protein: CASSPGLGPPLNEQFF. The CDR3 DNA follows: TGCGCCAGCAGCCCCGGACTGGGCCCGCCCCTCAATGAGCAGTTCTTC.

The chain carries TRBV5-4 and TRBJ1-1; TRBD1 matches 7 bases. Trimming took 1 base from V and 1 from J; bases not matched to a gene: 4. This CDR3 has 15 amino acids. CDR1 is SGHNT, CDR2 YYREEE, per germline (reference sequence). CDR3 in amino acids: CASSLKGGKNTEAFF. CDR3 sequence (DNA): TGTGCCAGCAGCTTGAAAGGGGGCAAGAACACTGAAGCTTTCTTT.

Written as DNA, the CDR3 is TGTGCCTGGAGTGCCCCTGGGAGGGCGTCTATCACAGATACGCAGTATTTT. This sequence encodes CAWSAPGRASITDTQYF. The rearrangement uses TRBV30 and TRBJ2-3; 7 nucleotides agree with TRBD2. Germline CDR1 GTSNPN, CDR2 SVGIG (reference sequence). This CDR3 region has 17 residues. Losses at the gene ends were 1 base for V and 2 bases for J; bases not matched to a gene: 12.

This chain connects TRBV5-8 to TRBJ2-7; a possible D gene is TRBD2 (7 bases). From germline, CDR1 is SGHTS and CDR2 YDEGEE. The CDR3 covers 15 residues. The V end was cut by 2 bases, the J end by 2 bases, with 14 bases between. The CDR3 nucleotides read TGTGCCAGCAGCTTAGGCGGGGGACAAACCTACGAGCAGTACTTC. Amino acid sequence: CASSLGGGQTYEQYF.

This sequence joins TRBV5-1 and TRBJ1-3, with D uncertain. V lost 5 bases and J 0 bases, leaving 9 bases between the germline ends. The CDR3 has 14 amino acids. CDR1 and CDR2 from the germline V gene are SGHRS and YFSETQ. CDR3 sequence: CASRPGSSGNTIYF. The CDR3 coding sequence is TGCGCCAGCAGACCAGGTAGCTCTGGAAACACCATATATTTT.

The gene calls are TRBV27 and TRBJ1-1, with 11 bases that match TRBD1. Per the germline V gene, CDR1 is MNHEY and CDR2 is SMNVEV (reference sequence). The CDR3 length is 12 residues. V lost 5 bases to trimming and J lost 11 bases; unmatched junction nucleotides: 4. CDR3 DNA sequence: TGTGCCAGCAGTACCGGACAGGGGGCGGCTTTCTTT. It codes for CASSTGQGAAFF.

In DNA, the CDR3 is TGTGCCAGCAGCGAGAAGGGACAGGGAAGACCTGAAGCTTTCTTT. This gives the protein CASSEKGQGRPEAFF. The chain recombines TRBV5-4 with TRBJ1-1; 9 bases are a match to TRBD1. Trimming at V came to 4 bases and at J to 6 bases, leaving 10 bases not matched to a gene. This CDR3 comprises 15 residues. The V gene's germline CDR1 is SGHNT and CDR2 YYREEE (reference sequence).

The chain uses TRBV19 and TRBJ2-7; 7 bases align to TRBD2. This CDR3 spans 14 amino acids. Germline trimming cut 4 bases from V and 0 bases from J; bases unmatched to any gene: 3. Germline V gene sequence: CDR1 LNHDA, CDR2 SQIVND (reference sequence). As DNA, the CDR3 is TGTGCCAGTAGTAGGGGAGGGATCTCCTACGAGCAGTACTTC. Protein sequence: CASSRGGISYEQYF. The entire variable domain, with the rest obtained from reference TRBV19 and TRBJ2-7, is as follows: DGGITQSPKYLFRKEGQNVTLSCEQNLNHDAMYWYRQDPGQGLRLIYYSQIVNDFQKGDIAEGYSVSREKKESFPLTVTSAQKNPTAFYLCASSRGGISYEQYFGPGTRLTVT.

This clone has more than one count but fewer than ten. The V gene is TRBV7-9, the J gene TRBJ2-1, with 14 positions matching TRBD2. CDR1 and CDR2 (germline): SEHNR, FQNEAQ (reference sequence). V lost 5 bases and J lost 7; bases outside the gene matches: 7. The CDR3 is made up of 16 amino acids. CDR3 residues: CASSHTRTSGRNEQFF. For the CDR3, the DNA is TGTGCCAGCAGCCACACACGGACTAGCGGGAGGAATGAGCAGTTCTTC.

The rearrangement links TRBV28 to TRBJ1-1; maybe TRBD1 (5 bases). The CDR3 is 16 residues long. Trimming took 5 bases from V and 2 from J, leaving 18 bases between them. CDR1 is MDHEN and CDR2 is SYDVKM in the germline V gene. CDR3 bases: TGTGCCAGCAGTCGGGACTGGCTGGCTGTTAACACTGAAGCTTTCTTT. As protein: CASSRDWLAVNTEAFF.

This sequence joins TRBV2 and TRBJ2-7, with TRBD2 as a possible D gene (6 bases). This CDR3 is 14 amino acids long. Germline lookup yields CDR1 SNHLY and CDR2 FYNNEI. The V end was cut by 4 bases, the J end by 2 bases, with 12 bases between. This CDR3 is CASSASRGTYEQYF. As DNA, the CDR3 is TGTGCCAGCAGTGCCTCACGGGGGACCTACGAGCAGTACTTC. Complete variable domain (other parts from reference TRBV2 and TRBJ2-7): EPEVTQTPSHQVTQMGQEVILRCVPISNHLYFYWYRQILGQKVEFLVSFYNNEISEKSEIFDDQFSVERPDGSNFTLKIRSTKLEDSAMYFCASSASRGTYEQYFGPGTRLTVT.

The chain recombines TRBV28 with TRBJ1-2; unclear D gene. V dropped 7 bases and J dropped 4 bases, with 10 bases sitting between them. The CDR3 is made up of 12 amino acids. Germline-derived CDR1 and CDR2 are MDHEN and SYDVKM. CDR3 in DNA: TGTGCCAGCAACACAGAACTCTATGGCTACACCTTC. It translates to CASNTELYGYTF.